This T cell receptor (beta chain) was sequenced for a study of blood T cell repertoires in COVID-19. Clones were read by immunoSEQ multiplex PCR, and TCRdb kept only the in-frame ones, dropping some. The sample has some 230,000 clones, approximately 82% seen once. The sequenced material came from PBMCs or T cells enriched from blood (not recorded which). The TCR was taken from a man in his forties who had recovered from COVID-19.

The chain's CDR3 is CASTLGGNSPLHF. The CDR3 nucleotides are TGTGCCAGCACCTTGGGCGGGAATTCACCCCTCCACTTT. The V and J genes are TRBV12-3 or TRBV12-4 and TRBJ1-6, with D uncertain. Trimming took off 7 bases at V and 7 bases at J, with 11 bases between the two ends. The CDR3 loop spans 13 amino acids.